This TCR beta chain was recovered during a study of breast tumors, draining lymph nodes, adjacent tissues. Findings and limits, study-wide: Most tumor T cells seemingly derive from lymph node, then expand in tumor.

The CDR3 totals 12 residues. V gave up 5 bases and J gave up 7 bases, with 9 bases separating them. Germline assignment: CDR1 KGHSH and CDR2 LQKENI. TCRdb redid the calling of the multiplex PCR reads with MiXCR, one entry per CDR3 protein. Of roughly 260,000 distinct CDR3 sequences in the sample, under 35% were seen once. This clonotype was counted a few times. The antigen is not known. The lymph nodes were axillary draining lymph nodes from breast cancer patients. The clonotype comes from a female donor with breast cancer. Some clones in this sample may be carry-over from other donors' samples. The rearrangement links TRBV18 to TRBJ2-1; TRBD1 might be the D (5 bases). Sequenced: axillary lymph node tissue. The CDR3 DNA follows: TGTGCCAGCTCATCGAACAGGAATGAGCAGTTCTTC. Protein sequence: CASSSNRNEQFF.